Below are 18 T cell receptor beta chains sequenced from a single sample in a study of T cell responses to AZD1222 COVID-19 vaccine. Some clones are missing from TCRdb's copy, which holds only in-frame ones; the method was immunoSEQ multiplex PCR. The data contain approximately 130,000 clones, more than 85% of them singletons. The sequenced sample was peripheral blood, obtained 28 days after the second AZD1222 dose. The receptors were gathered from an adult who received the AZD1222 COVID-19 vaccine.

This clone was seen once. V and J are TRBV6-5 and TRBJ1-6; D is ambiguous. CDR3 length equals 15 residues. Germline lookup yields CDR1 MNHEY and CDR2 SVGAGI. The V end was cut by 0 bases, the J end by 9 bases, with 12 bases between. This chain's CDR3 is CASSYSSLIPSPLHF. The DNA of the CDR3 is TGTGCCAGCAGTTACTCAAGCCTTATCCCTTCACCCCTCCACTTT.

The chain uses TRBV7-9 and TRBJ1-4, with TRBD1 matching 9 bases. Germline CDR1 and CDR2: SEHNR and FQNEAQ (reference sequence). The CDR3 is 17 residues long. Germline trimming cut 4 bases from V and 4 bases from J; bases unmatched to any gene: 10. In DNA, the CDR3 is TGTGCCAGCAGCTCCCCTGGGACAGGGCCTTATAATGAAAAACTGTTTTTT. Translation: CASSSPGTGPYNEKLFF.

This sequence joins TRBV27 and TRBJ1-2; D possibly corresponds to TRBD1 (5 bases). V shed 10 bases and J shed 8 bases, with 23 bases lying between them. CDR1 and CDR2 from the germline V gene are MNHEY and SMNVEV (reference sequence). The CDR3 contains 14 residues. The CDR3 nucleotides read TGTGCCACTTCCCGCCCCGGGTTTGGGGCCGGCTACACCTTC. This translates into CATSRPGFGAGYTF.

This clone showed up just a few times. The chain carries TRBV15 and TRBJ2-7; 8 nucleotides match TRBD1. The V gene end was trimmed by 3 bases and the J gene end by 0 bases; junction bases not matched to a gene: 7. In germline, CDR1 is LNHNV, CDR2 YYDKDF (reference sequence). The CDR3 is 16 amino acids. The CDR3 loop is CATSRLRTGSSYEQYF. CDR3 bases: TGTGCCACCAGCAGGCTGAGGACAGGGAGCTCCTACGAGCAGTACTTC.

This clone has more than one count but fewer than ten. The V gene is TRBV6-1, the J gene TRBJ1-2, with D unclear. The V gene's germline CDR1 is MNHNS and CDR2 SASEGT. Trimming cost V 2 bases and J 8 bases, with 21 bases left between them. The CDR3 extends over 16 amino acids. CDR3 bases: TGTGCCAGCAGTGAAATTAGGGCGGGCGGCACCAGCGGCTACACCTTC. Amino acid sequence: CASSEIRAGGTSGYTF.

This chain joins TRBV4-1 and TRBJ1-5; D is possibly TRBD1 (6 bases). Germline V gene sequence: CDR1 MGHRA, CDR2 YSYEKL. The CDR3 consists of 14 residues. V lost 3 bases to trimming and J lost 3 bases, with 9 bases between them. The CDR3 sequence is CASSQGHFNQPQHF. The CDR3 nucleotides read TGCGCCAGCAGCCAGGGACACTTCAATCAGCCCCAGCATTTT.

The V and J genes are TRBV3-1 (or the pseudogene TRBV3-2) and TRBJ1-5; D gene ambiguous. Germline values: CDR1 LGHDT, CDR2 YNNKEL (reference sequence). The CDR3 consists of 14 residues. V shed 1 base and J shed 3 bases, with 7 bases lying between them. In DNA form, the CDR3 reads TGTGCCAGCAGCCAAGCGCACACCAATCAGCCCCAGCATTTT. It encodes CASSQAHTNQPQHF.

This clone appeared a single time. The chain couples TRBV13 to TRBJ1-5; D is unresolved. Deletions cut 0 bases from V and 7 bases from J, with 4 bases between. CDR1 is PRHDT and CDR2 is FYEKMQ in the germline V gene (reference sequence). The CDR3 contains 12 residues. CDR3 bases: TGTGCCAGCAGCTTAGGTCGGCAGCCCCAGCATTTT. This codes for CASSLGRQPQHF.

The chain is built from TRBV19 and TRBJ1-2; D might be TRBD1 (6 bases). Trimming took 7 bases from V and 4 from J, leaving 13 bases between them. Germline V gives CDR1 LNHDA, CDR2 SQIVND (reference sequence). The CDR3 has 13 amino acids. The CDR3 DNA is TGTGCCAGTACTCCCACAGGGACCTATGGCTACACCTTC. This gives the protein CASTPTGTYGYTF.

V is TRBV9 and J is TRBJ2-3; 14 bases map to TRBD2. Germline assignment: CDR1 SGDLS and CDR2 YYNGEE. The CDR3 runs to 21 residues. V dropped 0 bases and J dropped 2; count of bases not matched to a gene: 14. The CDR3 protein is CASSVDRTSGGLYTDTDTQYF. The CDR3 DNA follows: TGTGCCAGCAGCGTAGACCGGACTAGCGGGGGGCTCTATACCGACACAGATACGCAGTATTTT.

This chain uses TRBV20-1 with TRBJ2-2; D possibly matches TRBD1 or TRBD2 (5 bases each). The germline CDR1 and CDR2 sequences are DFQATT and SNEGSKA (reference sequence). Trimming left V 5 bases short and J 6 bases short, with 19 bases between. CDR3 length: 15 amino acids. The chain's CDR3 is CSARGDAKDAGELFF. CDR3 in DNA: TGCAGTGCTCGTGGGGACGCTAAGGACGCCGGGGAGCTGTTTTTT.

The chain combines TRBV5-4 with TRBJ2-7, with 8 bases aligning to TRBD1. The CDR3 consists of 16 residues. The V and J ends lost 3 bases and 0 bases, in that order; junction bases with no gene match: 8. Looked up from germline, CDR1 is SGHNT and CDR2 is YYREEE (reference sequence). As DNA, the CDR3 is TGTGCCAGCAGCTCCCCCGGGACAGGAGACTCCTACGAGCAGTACTTC. Translating it yields CASSSPGTGDSYEQYF.

The rearrangement uses TRBV11-2 and TRBJ1-5; a possible D gene is TRBD1 (5 bases). Germline-derived CDR1 and CDR2 are SGHAT and FQNNGV. Trimming pared 5 bases from V and 7 bases from J, leaving 12 bases between. CDR3 length: 13 residues. The CDR3 nucleotides read TGTGCCAGCAGCCCCGCCCGGGGGCAGCCCCAGCATTTT. Its protein is CASSPARGQPQHF.

This chain uses TRBV19 with TRBJ1-1; maybe TRBD1 (6 bases). The CDR3 is 16 amino acids. The V end was cut by 7 bases, the J end by 1 base, with 19 bases between. CDR1 LNHDA and CDR2 SQIVND come from the germline V gene (reference sequence). In nucleotides, the CDR3 is TGTGCCAGTAACCCTTCCCGAGGGGGGAGGAACACTGAAGCTTTCTTT. Protein product: CASNPSRGGRNTEAFF.

This clone occurred once. V and J are TRBV25-1 and TRBJ1-3; a weak D match, TRBD1 (5 bases). Germline-derived CDR1 and CDR2 are MGHDK and SYGVNS. The CDR3 totals 13 residues. The CDR3 protein is CAASGPSGNTIYF. The DNA for the CDR3 is TGTGCAGCCTCGGGACCCTCTGGAAACACCATATATTTT.

This chain uses TRBV9 with TRBJ1-2; D may be TRBD1 (5 bases). This CDR3 spans 17 amino acids. Germline CDR1 reads SGDLS; CDR2 reads YYNGEE. The V end was cut by 0 bases, the J end by 6 bases, with 21 bases between. The CDR3 region is CASSVGAGPQDPNGYTF. The CDR3 nucleotides read TGTGCCAGCAGCGTAGGCGCGGGGCCTCAGGATCCAAATGGCTACACCTTC.

The chain carries TRBV4-2 and TRBJ2-4, with D perhaps TRBD1 or TRBD2 (7 bases each). The CDR3 contains 17 residues. Trimming took off 1 base at V and 1 base at J, with 14 bases between the two ends. CDR1 is LGHNA, CDR2 YNFKEQ, per germline. CDR3 sequence: CASSQAPRGGAKNIQYF. Here the CDR3 DNA reads TGTGCCAGCAGCCAAGCTCCCAGGGGGGGGGCCAAAAACATTCAGTACTTC.

The V gene is TRBV7-9, the J gene TRBJ2-5; 7 bases agree with TRBD2. Germline assignment: CDR1 SEHNR and CDR2 FQNEAQ (reference sequence). V dropped 5 bases and J dropped 1; count of bases not matched to a gene: 7. The CDR3 runs to 15 residues. The CDR3 nucleotides are TGTGCCAGCAGCCCTGGGGGGGTAGGCCAAGAGACCCAGTACTTC. Encoded protein: CASSPGGVGQETQYF.